The entry below gives a single T cell receptor (beta chain) sequence along with its context. This sample stems from a study of T cell changes during pregnancy in multiple sclerosis. This CDR3 region has 15 residues. The V gene's germline CDR1 is SGHTA and CDR2 FQGTGA. Trimming at V came to 1 base and at J to 5 bases, leaving 7 bases not matched to a gene. The data were produced by immunoSEQ multiplex PCR, yet TCRdb's version contains in-frame clones alone and is incomplete. The sample carries 35,000 to 55,000 clones, approximately 90% recorded once. This clonotype was sampled from a female donor in good health, enrolled as a control in a pregnancy study. The material sequenced was CD8+ T cells from peripheral blood mononuclear cells, taken after pregnancy. V usage is TRBV7-3 and J usage is TRBJ2-5; TRBD1 matches at 7 bases. In DNA form, the CDR3 reads TGTGCCAGCAGCTTAATGGGGACAGTGGGGGAGACCCAGTACTTC. Its translation is CASSLMGTVGETQYF.